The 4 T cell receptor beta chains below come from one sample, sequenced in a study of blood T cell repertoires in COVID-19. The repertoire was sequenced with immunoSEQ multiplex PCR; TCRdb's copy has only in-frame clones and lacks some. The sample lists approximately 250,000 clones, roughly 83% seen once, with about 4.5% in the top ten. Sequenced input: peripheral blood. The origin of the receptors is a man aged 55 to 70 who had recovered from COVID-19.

CDR3 protein: CASSIEGTGNQPQHF. Here the CDR3 DNA reads TGTGCCAGTAGTATAGAGGGGACAGGGAATCAGCCCCAGCATTTT. The rearrangement uses TRBV19 and TRBJ1-5; TRBD1 aligns across 9 bases. The CDR3 loop spans 15 amino acids. Per the germline V gene, CDR1 is LNHDA and CDR2 is SQIVND (reference sequence). After removal of 0 bases from V and 4 bases from J, the junction contained 1 base not matched to a gene.

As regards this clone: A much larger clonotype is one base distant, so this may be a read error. Here the CDR3 reads CASSLQGVEQFF. CDR3 nucleotide sequence: TGTGCCAGCAGTCTACAGGGAGTTGAGCAGTTCTTC. V and J are TRBV7-3 and TRBJ2-1, with D perhaps TRBD1 (6 bases). This CDR3 is built from 12 residues. The V gene's germline CDR1 is SGHTA and CDR2 FQGTGA. The V and J ends lost 6 bases and 9 bases respectively, with 12 bases between them.

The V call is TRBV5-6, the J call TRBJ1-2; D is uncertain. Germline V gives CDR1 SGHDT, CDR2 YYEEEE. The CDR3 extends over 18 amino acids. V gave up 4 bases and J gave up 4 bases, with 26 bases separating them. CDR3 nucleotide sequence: TGTGCCAGCAGCACCCGACACCCCAACCTGGAGGGTGGCTATGGCTACACCTTC. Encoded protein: CASSTRHPNLEGGYGYTF.

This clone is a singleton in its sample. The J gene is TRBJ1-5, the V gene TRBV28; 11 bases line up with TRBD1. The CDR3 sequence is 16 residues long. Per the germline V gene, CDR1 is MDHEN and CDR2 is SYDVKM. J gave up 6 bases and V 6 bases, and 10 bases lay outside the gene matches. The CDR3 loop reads CASSPAGQGVVQPQHF. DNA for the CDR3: TGTGCCAGCAGCCCGGCGGGACAGGGGGTAGTTCAGCCCCAGCATTTT.